The TCR beta chain under discussion was sequenced for a study of T cells after yellow fever vaccination. V lost 0 bases, J lost 2 bases, and 11 bases lay in between. Germline CDR1 MNHEY, CDR2 SVGAGI. The CDR3 length is 15 residues. Note on this clonotype: The antigen is undetermined.

The 5'RACE template-switching step produced TCR cDNA and added a universal primer site and UMIs. TCRdb re-derived calls from the 5' RACE reads in MiXCR, one entry per CDR3 protein. There are 150,000 to 200,000 distinct CDR3 sequences in the sample; approximately 10% occur only once, and about 40% lies in the top ten. Points from the study as a whole: The booster response re-showed most primary clones: around 96% CD4, 88% CD8.

This clonotype originated in a man aged 18 to 30 who received the YFV17D yellow fever vaccine. The sample in question was CD8+ T cells sorted from PBMCs, obtained 15 days after the yellow fever booster vaccination. This chain uses TRBV6-5 with TRBJ2-7, with D maybe TRBD1 (6 bases). The CDR3 loop reads CASSYSSRGPYEQYF. In DNA form, the CDR3 reads TGTGCCAGCAGTTACTCGTCCAGGGGCCCCTACGAGCAGTACTTC.